This T cell receptor (beta chain) was identified during a study of T-cell memory formation after mild COVID-19. Study at large: Each donor largely had its own TCR clusters. Study conclusions and caveats: Pre-infection memory contained some responding clones, which suggested that cross-reactive memory had joined. CD4/CD8 balance characterized clones contracting day 15 to 85, and CD4+ skew characterized later expanders.

In the case of this clonotype: As yet, its antigen is unknown.

Libraries for TCRalpha and TCRbeta carried sample barcodes and unique molecular identifiers via 5'RACE. TCRdb re-called the 5' RACE reads through MiXCR, storing one row per CDR3 protein. The data contain over 35,000 distinct CDR3 sequences, 8% to 10% of them singletons. V shed 4 bases, J shed 2 bases, and the junction held 4 bases outside the gene matches. This CDR3 has 14 residues. Germline values: CDR1 SGHRS, CDR2 YFSETQ. The sample consisted of PBMCs or a T cell subset sorted from them (not recorded which). The source is an adult woman who had mild COVID-19 (a few samples of this study predate the infection). Cell type and time point are not known. The V gene is TRBV5-1, the J gene TRBJ2-3; 7 bases match TRBD2. This CDR3 is CASSPRDYTDTQYF. The CDR3, as DNA: TGCGCCAGCAGCCCCCGGGACTACACAGATACGCAGTATTTT. Complete variable domain (other parts from reference TRBV5-1 and TRBJ2-3): KAGVTQTPRYLIKTRGQQVTLSCSPISGHRSVSWYQQTPGQGLQFLFEYFSETQRNKGNFPGRFSGRQFSNSRSEMNVSTLELGDSALYLCASSPRDYTDTQYFGPGTRLTVL.